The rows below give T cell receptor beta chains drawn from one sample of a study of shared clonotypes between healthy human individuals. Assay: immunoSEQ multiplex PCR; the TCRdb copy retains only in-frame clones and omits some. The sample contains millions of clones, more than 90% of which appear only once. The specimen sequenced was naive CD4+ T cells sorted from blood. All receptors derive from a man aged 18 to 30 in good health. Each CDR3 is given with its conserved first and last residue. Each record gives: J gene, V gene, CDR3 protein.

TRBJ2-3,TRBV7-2,CASSLSRRQLDTQYF
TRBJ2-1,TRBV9,CASSVASGRAWEQFF
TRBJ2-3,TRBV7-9,CASSPPGLAITDTQYF
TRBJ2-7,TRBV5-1,CASRQLAGDGEQYF
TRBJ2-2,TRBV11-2,CASSLGAKTGELFF
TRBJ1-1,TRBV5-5,CASSASAGSLNTEAFF
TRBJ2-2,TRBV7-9,CASSFQQGSGTGELFF
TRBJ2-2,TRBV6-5,CASSSGQGNTGELFF
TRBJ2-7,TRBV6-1,CASSERGQSYEQYF
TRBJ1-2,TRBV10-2,CASSAGTADNYGYTF
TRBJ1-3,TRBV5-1,CASSSPGGSGNTIYF
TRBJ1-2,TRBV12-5,CASGLGKTGFIQGYTF
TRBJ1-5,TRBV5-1,CASPQGDSNQPQHF
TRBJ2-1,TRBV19,CASIGYNEQFF
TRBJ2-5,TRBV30,CAWTNGAVRYF
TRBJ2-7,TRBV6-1,CASSEGRDRQF
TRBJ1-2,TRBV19,CASSPGQGARGYTF
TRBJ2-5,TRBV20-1,CSARGGETQYF
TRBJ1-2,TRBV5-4,CASSLEMGGGGYTF
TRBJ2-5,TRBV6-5,CASRSGGAGWETQYF
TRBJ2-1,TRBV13,CASSLYLGEQFF
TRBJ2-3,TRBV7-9,CASSLSTTDTQYF
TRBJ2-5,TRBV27,CASSRTGGETQYF
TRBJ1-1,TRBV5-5,CASSDRSLNTEAFF